This entry is about one T cell receptor (beta chain). Authors' processing steps: Reference gene primers were amplified, and this amplification served to estimate nucleated cell counts. TCRdb's table, derived via immunoSEQ multiplex PCR, lists solely in-frame clones and lacks some. Clone size and V and J calls were adopted from that table, with D and trimming inferred from the DNA. Of over 130,000 clones in the sample, 88% are singletons; the top ten hold 25% to 30%. This sample is drawn from a study of blood T cell repertoires in COVID-19. Study-wide background: Acute and convalescent COVID-19 samples came from the United States, Italy and Spain. Sources were T cells, B-cell-depleted T cells, or PBMCs; the material itself was cDNA or gDNA.

Trimming shortened V by 5 bases and J by 7 bases, and 14 bases separated the two germline ends. Germline CDR1 reads MNHEY; CDR2 reads SMNVEV (reference sequence). CDR3 size: 14 residues. The TCR sequence derives from a human donor in a cohort sampled during active COVID-19. Specimen: peripheral blood. The chain recombines TRBV27 with TRBJ2-2; no clear D. CDR3 region: CASSKDRRDGELFF. The CDR3 DNA reads TGTGCCAGCAGTAAGGATAGGAGAGACGGGGAGCTGTTTTTT.